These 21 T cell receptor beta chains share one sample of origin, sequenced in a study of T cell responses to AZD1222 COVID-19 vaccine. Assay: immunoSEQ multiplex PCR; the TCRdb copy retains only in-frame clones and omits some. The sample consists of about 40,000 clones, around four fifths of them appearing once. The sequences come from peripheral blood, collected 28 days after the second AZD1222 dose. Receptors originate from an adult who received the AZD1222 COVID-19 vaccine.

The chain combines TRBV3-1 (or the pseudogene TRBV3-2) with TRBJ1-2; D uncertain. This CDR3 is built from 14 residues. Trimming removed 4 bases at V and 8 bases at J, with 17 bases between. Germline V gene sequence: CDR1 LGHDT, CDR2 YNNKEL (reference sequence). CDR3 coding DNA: TGTGCCAGCAGCCCCGCTGAAGACGGGCGCGGCTACACCTTC. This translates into CASSPAEDGRGYTF.

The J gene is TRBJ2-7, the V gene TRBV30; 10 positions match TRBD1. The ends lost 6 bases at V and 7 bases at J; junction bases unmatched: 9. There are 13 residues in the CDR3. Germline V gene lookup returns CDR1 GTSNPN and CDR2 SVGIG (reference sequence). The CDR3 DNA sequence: TGTGCCTGTCAGACAGGGGGCGCGGGGGAGCAGTACTTC. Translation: CACQTGGAGEQYF.

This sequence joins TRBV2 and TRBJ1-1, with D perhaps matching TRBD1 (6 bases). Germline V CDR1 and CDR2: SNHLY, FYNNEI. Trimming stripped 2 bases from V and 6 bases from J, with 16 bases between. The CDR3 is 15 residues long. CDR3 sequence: CASSERGAGPAEAFF. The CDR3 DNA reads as TGTGCCAGCAGTGAACGGGGGGCAGGGCCAGCTGAAGCTTTCTTT. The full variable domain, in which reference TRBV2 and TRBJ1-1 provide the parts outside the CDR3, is EPEVTQTPSHQVTQMGQEVILRCVPISNHLYFYWYRQILGQKVEFLVSFYNNEISEKSEIFDDQFSVERPDGSNFTLKIRSTKLEDSAMYFCASSERGAGPAEAFFGQGTRLTVV.

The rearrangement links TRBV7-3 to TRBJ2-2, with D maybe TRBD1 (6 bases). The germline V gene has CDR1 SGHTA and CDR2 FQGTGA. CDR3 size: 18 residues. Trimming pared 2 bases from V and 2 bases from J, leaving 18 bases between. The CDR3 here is CASSLFVGGHLNTGELFF. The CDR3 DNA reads TGTGCCAGCAGCTTATTCGTTGGGGGACACTTAAACACCGGGGAGCTGTTTTTT.

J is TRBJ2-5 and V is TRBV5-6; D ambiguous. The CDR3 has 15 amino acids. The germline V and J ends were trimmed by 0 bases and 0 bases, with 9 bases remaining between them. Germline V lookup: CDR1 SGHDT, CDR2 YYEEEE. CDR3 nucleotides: TGTGCCAGCAGCTTGGCCTTATCGTACCAAGAGACCCAGTACTTC. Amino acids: CASSLALSYQETQYF.

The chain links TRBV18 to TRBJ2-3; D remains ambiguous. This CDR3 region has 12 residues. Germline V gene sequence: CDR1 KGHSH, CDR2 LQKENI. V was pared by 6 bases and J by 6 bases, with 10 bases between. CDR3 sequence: CASSPFSDTQYF. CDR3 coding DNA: TGTGCCAGCTCCCCATTTAGCGATACGCAGTATTTT.

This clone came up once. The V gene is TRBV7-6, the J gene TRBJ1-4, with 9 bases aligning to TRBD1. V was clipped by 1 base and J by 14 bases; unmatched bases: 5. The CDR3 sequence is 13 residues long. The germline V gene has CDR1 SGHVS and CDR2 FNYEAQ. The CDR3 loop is CASSLGGGTGLFF. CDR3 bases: TGTGCCAGCAGCTTAGGAGGAGGGACAGGGCTGTTTTTT.

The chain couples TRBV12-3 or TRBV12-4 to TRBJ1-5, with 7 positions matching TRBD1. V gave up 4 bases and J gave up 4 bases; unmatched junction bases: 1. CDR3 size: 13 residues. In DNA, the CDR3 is TGTGCCAGCAGTTACAGGGGTAATCAGCCCCAGCATTTT. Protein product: CASSYRGNQPQHF.

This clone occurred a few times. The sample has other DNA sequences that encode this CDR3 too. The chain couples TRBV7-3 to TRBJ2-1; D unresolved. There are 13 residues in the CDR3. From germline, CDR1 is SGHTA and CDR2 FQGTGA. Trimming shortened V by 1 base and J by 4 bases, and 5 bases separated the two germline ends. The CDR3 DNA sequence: TGTGCCAGCAGCTTAAACAGTTACAATGAGCAGTTCTTC. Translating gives CASSLNSYNEQFF.

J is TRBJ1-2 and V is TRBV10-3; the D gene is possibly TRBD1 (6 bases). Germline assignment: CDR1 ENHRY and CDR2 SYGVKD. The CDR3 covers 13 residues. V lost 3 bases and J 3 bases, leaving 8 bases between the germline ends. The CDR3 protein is CAISDSGDYGYTF. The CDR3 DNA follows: TGTGCCATCAGTGATTCAGGGGACTATGGCTACACCTTC.

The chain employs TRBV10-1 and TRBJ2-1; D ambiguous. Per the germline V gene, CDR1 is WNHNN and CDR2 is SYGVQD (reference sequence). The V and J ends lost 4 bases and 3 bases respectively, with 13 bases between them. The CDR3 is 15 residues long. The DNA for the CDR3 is TGCGCCAGCAGTGGCTGGCAGCGCTACTACAATGAGCAGTTCTTC. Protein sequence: CASSGWQRYYNEQFF.

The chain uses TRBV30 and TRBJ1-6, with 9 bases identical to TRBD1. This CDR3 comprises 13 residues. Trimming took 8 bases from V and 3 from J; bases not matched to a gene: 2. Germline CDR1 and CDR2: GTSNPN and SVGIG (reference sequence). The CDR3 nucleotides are TGTGCCAGACAGGGGGACTATAATTCACCCCTCCACTTT. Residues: CARQGDYNSPLHF.

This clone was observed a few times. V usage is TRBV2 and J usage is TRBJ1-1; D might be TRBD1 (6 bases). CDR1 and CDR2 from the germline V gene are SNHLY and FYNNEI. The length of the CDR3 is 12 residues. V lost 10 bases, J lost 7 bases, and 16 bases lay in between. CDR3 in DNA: TGTGCCACCCATACACAGGGCGGTGAAGCTTTCTTT. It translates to CATHTQGGEAFF. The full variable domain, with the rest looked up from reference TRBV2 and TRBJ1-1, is EPEVTQTPSHQVTQMGQEVILRCVPISNHLYFYWYRQILGQKVEFLVSFYNNEISEKSEIFDDQFSVERPDGSNFTLKIRSTKLEDSAMYFCATHTQGGEAFFGQGTRLTVV.

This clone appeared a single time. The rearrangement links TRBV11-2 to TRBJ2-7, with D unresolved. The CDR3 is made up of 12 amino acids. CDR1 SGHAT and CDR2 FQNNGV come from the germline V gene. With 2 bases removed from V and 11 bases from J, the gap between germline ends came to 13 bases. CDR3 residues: CASSLTKPKEYF. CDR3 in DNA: TGTGCCAGCAGCTTAACGAAACCCAAGGAGTACTTC.

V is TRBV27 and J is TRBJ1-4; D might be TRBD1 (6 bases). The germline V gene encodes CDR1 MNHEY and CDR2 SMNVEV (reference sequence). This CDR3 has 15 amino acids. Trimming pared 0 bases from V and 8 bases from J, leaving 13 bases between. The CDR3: CASSLSTRGWEKLFF. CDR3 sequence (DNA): TGTGCCAGCAGTTTATCAACCAGGGGCTGGGAAAAACTGTTTTTT.

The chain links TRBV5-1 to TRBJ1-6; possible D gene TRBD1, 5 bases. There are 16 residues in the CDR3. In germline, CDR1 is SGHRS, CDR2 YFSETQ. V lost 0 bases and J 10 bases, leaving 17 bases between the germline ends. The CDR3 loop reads CASSLASQVGGSPLHF. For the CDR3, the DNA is TGCGCCAGCAGCTTGGCCTCACAGGTCGGAGGATCACCCCTCCACTTT. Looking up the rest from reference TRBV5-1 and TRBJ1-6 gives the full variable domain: KAGVTQTPRYLIKTRGQQVTLSCSPISGHRSVSWYQQTPGQGLQFLFEYFSETQRNKGNFPGRFSGRQFSNSRSEMNVSTLELGDSALYLCASSLASQVGGSPLHFGNGTRLTVT.

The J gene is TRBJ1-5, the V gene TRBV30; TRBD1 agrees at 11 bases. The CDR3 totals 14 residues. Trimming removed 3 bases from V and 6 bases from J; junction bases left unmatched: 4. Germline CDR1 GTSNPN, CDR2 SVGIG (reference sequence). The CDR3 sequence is CAWSPDRGLQPQHF. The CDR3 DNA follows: TGTGCCTGGAGCCCGGACAGGGGGCTTCAGCCCCAGCATTTT.

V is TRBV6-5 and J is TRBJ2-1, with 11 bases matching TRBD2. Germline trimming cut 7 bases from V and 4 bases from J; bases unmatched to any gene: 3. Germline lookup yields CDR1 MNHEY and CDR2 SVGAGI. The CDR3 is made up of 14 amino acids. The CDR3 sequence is CASNLAGGYNEQFF. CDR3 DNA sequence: TGTGCCAGCAACCTAGCGGGGGGTTACAATGAGCAGTTCTTC.

The CDR3 DNA reads as TGTGCCAGCAGCCGACGAAGACTAGCGGGTAACACCGGGGAGCTGTTTTTT. Translation: CASSRRRLAGNTGELFF. The V call is TRBV6-6, the J call TRBJ2-2; 10 bases fit TRBD2. V was clipped by 6 bases and J by 2 bases; unmatched bases: 9. The V gene's germline CDR1 is MNHNY and CDR2 SVGAGI (reference sequence). This CDR3 contains 17 residues.

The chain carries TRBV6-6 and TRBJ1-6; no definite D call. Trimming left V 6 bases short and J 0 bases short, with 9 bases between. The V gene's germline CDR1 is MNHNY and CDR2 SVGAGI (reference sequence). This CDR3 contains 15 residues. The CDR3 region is CASRDWSSYNSPLHF. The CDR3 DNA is TGTGCCAGCAGGGACTGGAGCTCCTATAATTCACCCCTCCACTTT.

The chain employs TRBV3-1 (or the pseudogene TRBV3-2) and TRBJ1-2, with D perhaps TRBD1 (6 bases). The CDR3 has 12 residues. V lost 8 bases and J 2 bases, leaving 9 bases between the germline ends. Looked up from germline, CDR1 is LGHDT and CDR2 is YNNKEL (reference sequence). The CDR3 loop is CASSQGNYGYTF. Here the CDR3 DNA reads TGTGCCAGCTCCCAGGGGAACTATGGCTACACCTTC.